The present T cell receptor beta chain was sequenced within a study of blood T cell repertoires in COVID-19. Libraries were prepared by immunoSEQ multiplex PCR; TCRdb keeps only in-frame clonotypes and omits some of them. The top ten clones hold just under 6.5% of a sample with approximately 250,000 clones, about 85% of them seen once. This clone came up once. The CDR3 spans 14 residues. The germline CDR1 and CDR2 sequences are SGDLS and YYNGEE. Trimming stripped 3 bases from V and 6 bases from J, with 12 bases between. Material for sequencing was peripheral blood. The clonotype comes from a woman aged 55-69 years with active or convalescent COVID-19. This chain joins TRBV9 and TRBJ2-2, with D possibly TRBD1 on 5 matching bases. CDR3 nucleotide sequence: TGTGCCAGCAGCGGGTGGCAGGGCTCCGGGGAGCTGTTTTTT. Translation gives CASSGWQGSGELFF. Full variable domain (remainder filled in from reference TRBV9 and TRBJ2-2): DSGVTQTPKHLITATGQRVTLRCSPRSGDLSVYWYQQSLDQGLQFLIQYYNGEERAKGNILERFSAQQFPDLHSELNLSSLELGDSALYFCASSGWQGSGELFFGEGSRLTVL.